This entry lists 3 T cell receptor beta chains sequenced from one sample in a study of PD-1 blockade in classical Hodgkin lymphoma. As for time point: cycle 4 day 1 (C4D1), after around six weeks of nivolumab. With no exception, relapse followed autologous stem cell transplantation in all patients, and brentuximab vedotin exposure varied. PBMCs, once thawed, yielded CD8+ T cells isolated by magnetic negative selection. Repertoires were generated with immunoSEQ multiplex PCR, while TCRdb's copy carries only in-frame clones and drops some. The sample lists about 20,000 clones; about 87% were seen once. Source: CD8+ T cells from blood, taken before the fourth cycle of nivolumab. The receptors were sampled from a human donor with classical Hodgkin lymphoma.

This clone was counted a few times. This rearrangement joins TRBV4-1 to TRBJ2-7, with D perhaps assigned TRBD1 or TRBD2 (5 bases each). Trimming stripped 0 bases from V and 0 bases from J, with 12 bases between. Germline V lookup: CDR1 MGHRA, CDR2 YSYEKL. This CDR3 spans 16 amino acids. CDR3: CASSQDLGDGSYEQYF. CDR3 nucleotides: TGCGCCAGCAGCCAAGACTTGGGGGACGGCTCCTACGAGCAGTACTTC.

The V gene is TRBV28, the J gene TRBJ2-1; 9 bases are shared with TRBD2. Looked up from germline, CDR1 is MDHEN and CDR2 is SYDVKM. The CDR3 extends over 15 amino acids. V shed 5 bases and J 3 bases; nucleotides not matched to a gene: 5. The CDR3, as DNA: TGTGCCAGCAGTCCGATAGCGGGAGTCTACAATGAGCAGTTCTTC. It codes for CASSPIAGVYNEQFF.

The CDR3 here is CASSLGGQGGNQPQHF. CDR3 bases: TGCGCCAGCAGCTTGGGCGGGCAGGGAGGAAATCAGCCCCAGCATTTT. V usage is TRBV5-1 and J usage is TRBJ1-5, with a tentative D call TRBD1 (5 bases). Germline lookup yields CDR1 SGHRS and CDR2 YFSETQ. The CDR3 length is 16 residues. The V end was cut by 0 bases, the J end by 4 bases, with 14 bases between.